This T cell receptor (beta chain) was captured by sequencing in a study of T cell repertoires in cytomegalovirus infection. Study context: Public TCR beta signatures provided an indication of both CMV infection and a matching HLA type. Study-wide results and limits: Ex vivo responses were dominated by HLA-C-restricted CMV-specific TCR beta clonotypes. The cumulative frequency of public TCR beta families distinguished individuals who carried CMV together with the relevant HLA.

Each CDR3 protein is one row after TCRdb ran MiXCR on the reads. The sample includes roughly 230,000 distinct CDR3 sequences, roughly an eighth of them seen just once. CDR3 length equals 15 residues. J was trimmed by 2 bases and V by 3 bases; bases with no gene match: 5. The germline V gene has CDR1 SGHTA and CDR2 FQGNSA. This clonotype has a count of ten or more. What it binds is unknown. This chain joins TRBV7-2 and TRBJ1-2; 8 nucleotides agree with TRBD1. Sequencing was performed on PBMCs. The sequence came from a human donor in good health (CMV status not recorded). Some clones in this sample may be carry-over from other donors' samples. The CDR3 here is CASSLPGGVNYGYTF. The CDR3 coding sequence is TGTGCCAGCAGCTTGCCAGGGGGCGTAAACTATGGCTACACCTTC. The variable domain in full, with the rest retrieved from reference TRBV7-2 and TRBJ1-2, is GAGVSQSPSNKVTEKGKDVELRCDPISGHTALYWYRQSLGQGLEFLIYFQGNSAPDKSGLPSDRFSAERTGGSVSTLTIQRTQQEDSAVYLCASSLPGGVNYGYTFGSGTRLTVV.